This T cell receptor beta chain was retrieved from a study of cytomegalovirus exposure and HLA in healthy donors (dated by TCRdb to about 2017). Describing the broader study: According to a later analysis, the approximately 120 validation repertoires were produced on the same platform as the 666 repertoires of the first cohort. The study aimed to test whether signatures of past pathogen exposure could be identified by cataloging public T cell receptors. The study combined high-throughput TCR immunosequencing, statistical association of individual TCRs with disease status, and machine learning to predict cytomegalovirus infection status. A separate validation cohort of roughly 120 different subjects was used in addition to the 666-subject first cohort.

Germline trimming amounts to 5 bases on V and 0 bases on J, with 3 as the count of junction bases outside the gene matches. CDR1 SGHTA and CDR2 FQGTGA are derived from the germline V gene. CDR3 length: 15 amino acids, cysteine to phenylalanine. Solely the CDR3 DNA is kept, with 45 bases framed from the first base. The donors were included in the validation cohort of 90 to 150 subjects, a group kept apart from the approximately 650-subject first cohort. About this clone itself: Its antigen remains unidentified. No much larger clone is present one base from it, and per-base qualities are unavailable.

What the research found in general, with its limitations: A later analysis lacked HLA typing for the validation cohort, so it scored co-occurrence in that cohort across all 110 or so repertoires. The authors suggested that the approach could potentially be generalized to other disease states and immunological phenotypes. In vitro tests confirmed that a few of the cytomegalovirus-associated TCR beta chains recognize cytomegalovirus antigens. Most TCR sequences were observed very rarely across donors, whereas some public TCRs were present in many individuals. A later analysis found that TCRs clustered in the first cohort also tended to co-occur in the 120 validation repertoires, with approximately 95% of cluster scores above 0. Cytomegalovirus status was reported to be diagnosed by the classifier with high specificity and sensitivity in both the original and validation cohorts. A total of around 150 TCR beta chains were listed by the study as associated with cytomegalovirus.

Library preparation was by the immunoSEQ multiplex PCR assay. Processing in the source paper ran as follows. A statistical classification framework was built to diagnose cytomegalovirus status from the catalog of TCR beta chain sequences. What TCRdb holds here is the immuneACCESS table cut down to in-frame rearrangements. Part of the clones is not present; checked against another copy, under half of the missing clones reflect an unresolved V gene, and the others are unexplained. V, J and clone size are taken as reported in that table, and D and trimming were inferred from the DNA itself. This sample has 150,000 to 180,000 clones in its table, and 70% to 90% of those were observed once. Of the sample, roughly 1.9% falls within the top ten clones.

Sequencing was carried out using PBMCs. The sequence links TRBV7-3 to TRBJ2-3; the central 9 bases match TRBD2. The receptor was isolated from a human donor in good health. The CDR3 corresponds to CASSPGTSSTDTQYF. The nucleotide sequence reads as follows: TGTGCCAGCAGCCCCGGGACTAGCAGCACAGATACGCAGTATTTT.